Below, 12 T cell receptor beta chains from the same sample are listed, as sequenced in a study of early T cells in non-severe SARS-CoV-2 infection. TCRdb fed the 5' RACE reads into MiXCR, producing one record per CDR3 protein. The sample lists some 30,000 distinct CDR3 sequences, approximately 5.2% occurring once. Sequenced material: whole blood. The receptors derive from an adult who was a healthcare worker with PCR-confirmed SARS-CoV-2 infection or an uninfected control (not recorded which).

The sample holds many counts of this clonotype. The chain joins TRBV5-1 to TRBJ1-1, with TRBD1 matching over 8 bases. The CDR3 covers 14 residues. Losses at the gene ends were 4 bases for V and 1 base for J; bases not matched to a gene: 3. CDR1 and CDR2 from the germline V gene are SGHRS and YFSETQ. CDR3 bases: TGCGCCAGCAGCGTTACAGGGGGGAACACTGAAGCTTTCTTT. Its protein product is CASSVTGGNTEAFF. The variable domain in full, completed from reference TRBV5-1 and TRBJ1-1, reads KAGVTQTPRYLIKTRGQQVTLSCSPISGHRSVSWYQQTPGQGLQFLFEYFSETQRNKGNFPGRFSGRQFSNSRSEMNVSTLELGDSALYLCASSVTGGNTEAFFGQGTRLTVV.

Ten or more counts support this clonotype. The gene calls are TRBV5-5 and TRBJ1-1; no reliable D call. CDR3 length: 14 residues. CDR1 SGHKS and CDR2 YYEKEE come from the germline V gene (reference sequence). V was cut by 0 bases and J by 0 bases, with 6 bases left in between. The CDR3 is CASSLDGLNTEAFF. CDR3 nucleotides: TGTGCCAGCAGCTTGGACGGATTGAACACTGAAGCTTTCTTT.

This clonotype was seen at least ten times. The chain recombines TRBV20-1 with TRBJ2-7, with 10 bases matching TRBD2. V dropped 5 bases and J dropped 5; count of bases not matched to a gene: 9. The germline gives CDR1 DFQATT, CDR2 SNEGSKA (reference sequence). CDR3 length equals 14 residues. The CDR3 region is CSAQSGGEAHEQYF. CDR3 coding DNA: TGCAGTGCTCAAAGCGGGGGGGAGGCCCACGAGCAGTACTTC.

V gene TRBV11-2 combines with J gene TRBJ2-7; 9 bases match TRBD2. Germline V gene lookup returns CDR1 SGHAT and CDR2 FQNNGV. Losses at the gene ends were 5 bases for V and 3 bases for J; bases not matched to a gene: 29. The CDR3 is made up of 22 amino acids. The CDR3 reads CASSPAVPPRGISGGSDYEQYF. The CDR3 coding sequence is TGTGCCAGCAGCCCCGCCGTCCCACCAAGGGGGATTAGCGGGGGCTCAGACTACGAGCAGTACTTC.

This clonotype has only one observation. This may be a read error, as it is one base from a much larger clone. The chain couples TRBV20-1 to TRBJ1-1; no firm D call. Trimming took off 5 bases at V and 4 bases at J, with 11 bases between the two ends. Germline V gene lookup returns CDR1 DFQATT and CDR2 SNEGSKA (reference sequence). The CDR3 length is 12 residues. The CDR3: CSAPGSLTEAFF. The CDR3 coding sequence is TGCAGTGCTCCGGGCAGTCTCACTGAAGCTTTCTTT.

The chain is built from TRBV5-1 and TRBJ2-1, with TRBD2 matching 9 bases. Trimming at V came to 9 bases and at J to 4 bases, leaving 11 bases not matched to a gene. Per germline, CDR1 SGHRS and CDR2 YFSETQ. The CDR3 is made up of 15 amino acids. The CDR3 loop reads CATTRGAGGYNEQFF. CDR3 sequence (DNA): TGCGCCACCACAAGGGGAGCGGGGGGATACAATGAGCAGTTCTTC.

This clonotype was seen repeatedly, ten times or more. The chain uses TRBV20-1 and TRBJ2-1, with D perhaps TRBD2 (6 bases). In germline, CDR1 is DFQATT, CDR2 SNEGSKA (reference sequence). This CDR3 region has 17 residues. The V end was cut by 3 bases, the J end by 1 base, with 19 bases between. The CDR3 spells CSASFAPRGPSYNEQFF. Here the CDR3 DNA reads TGCAGTGCTAGTTTTGCCCCGCGGGGTCCGTCCTACAATGAGCAGTTCTTC.

This clonotype showed up many times. V is TRBV2 and J is TRBJ2-2; 8 positions match TRBD1. The CDR3 is 15 residues long. Germline V CDR1 and CDR2: SNHLY, FYNNEI. The V segment lost 7 bases and the J segment 4 bases; nucleotides outside the gene matches: 8. The CDR3 nucleotides read TGTGCCAGCACCGAGGGACAGGAGCTCACCGGGGAGCTGTTTTTT. It yields the protein CASTEGQELTGELFF.

This clonotype was counted at least ten times. The J gene is TRBJ2-1, the V gene TRBV5-1; 12 bases fit TRBD2. The V and J ends lost 4 bases and 0 bases, in that order; junction bases with no gene match: 14. There are 20 residues in the CDR3. CDR1 is SGHRS and CDR2 is YFSETQ in the germline V gene. DNA of the CDR3: TGCGCCAGCAGCATTGCCCGTTCTAGCGGGGGGGCCAGCTCCTACAATGAGCAGTTCTTC. Protein product: CASSIARSSGGASSYNEQFF.

This clonotype appeared many times. V usage is TRBV6-5 and J usage is TRBJ1-6; D might be TRBD1 (6 bases). V gave up 4 bases and J gave up 2 bases, with 18 bases separating them. Germline V gene data show CDR1 as MNHEY and CDR2 as SVGAGI. This CDR3 is 18 amino acids long. The CDR3 region has the DNA TGTGCCAGCAGTTCTCAACCGCAGGGGAGGGCCTATAATTCACCCCTCCACTTT. Translating gives CASSSQPQGRAYNSPLHF.

Many counts were recorded for this clonotype. The chain has TRBV5-5 and TRBJ1-5; D unresolved. This CDR3 is 14 amino acids long. The V gene's germline CDR1 is SGHKS and CDR2 YYEKEE (reference sequence). Trimming pared 0 bases from V and 2 bases from J, leaving 6 bases between. CDR3 sequence reads: CASSLDTGNQPQHF. For the CDR3, the DNA is TGTGCCAGCAGCTTGGACACAGGCAATCAGCCCCAGCATTTT.

Notes on this clonotype: This sequence may be a read error, since a much larger clone differs from it by one base. V is TRBV5-5 and J is TRBJ2-7; D is ambiguous. The CDR3 totals 14 residues. CDR1 and CDR2 from the germline V gene are SGHKS and YYEKEE (reference sequence). The CDR3 loop is CAGSLVESSYEQYF. The CDR3, as DNA: TGTGCCGGCAGCTTGGTTGAGAGCTCCTACGAGCAGTACTTC.